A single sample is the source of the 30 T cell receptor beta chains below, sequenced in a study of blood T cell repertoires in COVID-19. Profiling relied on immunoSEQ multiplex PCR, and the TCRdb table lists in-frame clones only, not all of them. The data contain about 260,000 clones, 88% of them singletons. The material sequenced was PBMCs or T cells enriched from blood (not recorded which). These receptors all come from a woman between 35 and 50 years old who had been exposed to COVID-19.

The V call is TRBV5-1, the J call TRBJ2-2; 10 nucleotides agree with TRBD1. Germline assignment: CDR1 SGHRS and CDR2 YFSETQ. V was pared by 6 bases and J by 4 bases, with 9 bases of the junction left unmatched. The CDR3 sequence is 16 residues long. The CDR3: CASTPPGQGITGELFF. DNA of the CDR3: TGCGCCAGCACACCCCCGGGACAGGGGATCACCGGGGAGCTGTTTTTT.

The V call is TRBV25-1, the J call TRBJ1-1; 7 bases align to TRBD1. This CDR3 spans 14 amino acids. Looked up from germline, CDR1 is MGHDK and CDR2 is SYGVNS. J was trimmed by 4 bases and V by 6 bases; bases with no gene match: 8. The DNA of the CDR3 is TGTGCCAGCAGAGGGGACAGTCTTTTCACTGAAGCTTTCTTT. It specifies CASRGDSLFTEAFF.

Written as DNA, the CDR3 is TGTGCCAGCAGCGTCCAGGGGGCGACCTATGGCTACACCTTC. Its protein product is CASSVQGATYGYTF. The rearrangement links TRBV9 to TRBJ1-2, with TRBD1 identical over 8 bases. The CDR3 is 14 residues long. Trimming cost V 2 bases and J 4 bases; bases outside gene matches: 4. CDR1 and CDR2 from the germline V gene are SGDLS and YYNGEE.

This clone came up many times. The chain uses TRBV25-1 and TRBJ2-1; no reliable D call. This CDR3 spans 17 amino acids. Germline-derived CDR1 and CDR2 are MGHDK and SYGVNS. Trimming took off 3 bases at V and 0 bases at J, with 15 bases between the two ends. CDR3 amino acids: CASSDLPGSSSYNEQFF. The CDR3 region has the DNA TGTGCCAGCAGTGATCTTCCGGGTTCAAGCTCCTACAATGAGCAGTTCTTC. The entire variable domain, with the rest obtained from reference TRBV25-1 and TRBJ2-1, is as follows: EADIYQTPRYLVIGTGKKITLECSQTMGHDKMYWYQQDPGMELHLIHYSYGVNSTEKGDLSSESTVSRIRTEHFPLTLESARPSHTSQYLCASSDLPGSSSYNEQFFGPGTRLTVL.

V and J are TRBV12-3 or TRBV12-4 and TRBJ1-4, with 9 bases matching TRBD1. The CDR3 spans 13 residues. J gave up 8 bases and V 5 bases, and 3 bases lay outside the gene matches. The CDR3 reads CASSQTGGEKLFF. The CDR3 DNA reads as TGTGCCAGCAGTCAGACAGGGGGGGAAAAACTGTTTTTT.

This chain's CDR3 is CASSSTLTADSGNTIYF. Written as DNA, the CDR3 is TGCGCCAGCAGCTCTACCCTCACTGCCGACTCTGGAAACACCATATATTTT. The chain combines TRBV5-1 with TRBJ1-3; no definite D call. Per germline, CDR1 SGHRS and CDR2 YFSETQ. V lost 3 bases and J 0 bases, leaving 16 bases between the germline ends. This CDR3 is 17 amino acids long.

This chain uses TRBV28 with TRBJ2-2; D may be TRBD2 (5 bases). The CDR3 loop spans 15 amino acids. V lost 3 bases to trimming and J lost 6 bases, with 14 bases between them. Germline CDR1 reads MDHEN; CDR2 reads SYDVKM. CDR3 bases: TGTGCCAGCAGTTTCGAGCGGCCTAGGGCCGGGGAGCTGTTTTTT. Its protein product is CASSFERPRAGELFF.

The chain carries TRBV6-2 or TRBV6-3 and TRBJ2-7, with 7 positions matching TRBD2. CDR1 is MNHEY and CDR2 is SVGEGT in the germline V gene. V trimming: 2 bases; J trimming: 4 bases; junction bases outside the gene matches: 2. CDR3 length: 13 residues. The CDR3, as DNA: TGTGCCAGCAGTTACCTGGGGGGGTACGAGCAGTACGTC. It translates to CASSYLGGYEQYV.

CDR3 region: CSVEGPGNTEAFF. CDR3 sequence (DNA): TGCAGCGTTGAGGGGCCAGGGAACACTGAAGCTTTCTTT. This chain uses TRBV29-1 with TRBJ1-1; D might be TRBD1 (5 bases). The CDR3 extends over 13 amino acids. Between the trimmed V and J ends, which lost 3 bases and 1 base, there was a span of 9 bases. The germline gives CDR1 SQVTM, CDR2 ANQGSEA.

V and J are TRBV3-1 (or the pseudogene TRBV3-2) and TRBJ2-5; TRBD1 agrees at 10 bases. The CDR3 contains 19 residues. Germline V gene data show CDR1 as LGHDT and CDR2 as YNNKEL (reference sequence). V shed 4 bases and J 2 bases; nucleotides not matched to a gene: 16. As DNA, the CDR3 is TGTGCCAGCAGCCCTGCCACTTTTTCCGGGACAGGGGCACAAGAGACCCAGTACTTC. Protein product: CASSPATFSGTGAQETQYF.

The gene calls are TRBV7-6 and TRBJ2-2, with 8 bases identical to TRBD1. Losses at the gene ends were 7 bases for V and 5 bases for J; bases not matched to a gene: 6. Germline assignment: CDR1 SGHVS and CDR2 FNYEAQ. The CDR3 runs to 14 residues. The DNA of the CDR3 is TGTGCCAGCAATGGACAGGGCCGGACCGGGGAGCTGTTTTTT. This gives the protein CASNGQGRTGELFF.

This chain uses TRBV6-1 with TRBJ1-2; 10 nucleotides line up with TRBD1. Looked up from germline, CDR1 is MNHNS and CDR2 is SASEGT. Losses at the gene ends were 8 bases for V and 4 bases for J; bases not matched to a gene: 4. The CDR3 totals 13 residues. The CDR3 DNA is TGTGCCAGCCAGGGGGACAGGGGCTATGGCTACACCTTC. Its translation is CASQGDRGYGYTF.

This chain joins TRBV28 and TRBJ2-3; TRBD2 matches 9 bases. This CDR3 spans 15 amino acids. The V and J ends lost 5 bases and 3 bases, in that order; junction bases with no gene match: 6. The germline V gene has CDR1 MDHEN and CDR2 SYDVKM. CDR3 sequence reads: CASSPRLAETDTQYF. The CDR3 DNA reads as TGTGCCAGCAGTCCCCGACTAGCGGAAACAGATACGCAGTATTTT.

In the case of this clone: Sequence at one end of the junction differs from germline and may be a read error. CDR3 in amino acids: CSVEGSGKSPDTQYF. The DNA of the CDR3 is TGCAGCGTCGAAGGGAGTGGTAAAAGCCCAGATACGCAGTATTTT. The V and J genes are TRBV29-1 and TRBJ2-3; D might be TRBD2 (5 bases). The germline CDR1 and CDR2 sequences are SQVTM and ANQGSEA. The CDR3 has 15 amino acids.

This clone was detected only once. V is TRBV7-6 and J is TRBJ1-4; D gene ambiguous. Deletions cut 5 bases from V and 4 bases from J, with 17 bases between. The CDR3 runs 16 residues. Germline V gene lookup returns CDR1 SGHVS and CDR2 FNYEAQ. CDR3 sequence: CASSLYTGVLNEKLFF. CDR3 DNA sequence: TGTGCCAGCAGCCTATATACCGGGGTCCTTAATGAAAAACTGTTTTTT. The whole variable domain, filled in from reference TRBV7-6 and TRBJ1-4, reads GAGVSQSPRYKVTKRGQDVALRCDPISGHVSLYWYRQALGQGPEFLTYFNYEAQQDKSGLPNDRFSAERPEGSISTLTIQRTEQRDSAMYRCASSLYTGVLNEKLFFGSGTQLSVL.

The CDR3 here is CASSPLINQPQHF. The DNA for the CDR3 is TGTGCCAGCAGCCCCCTAATCAATCAGCCCCAGCATTTT. The gene calls are TRBV12-3 or TRBV12-4 and TRBJ1-5; no clear D. Trimming removed 6 bases at V and 3 bases at J, with 9 bases between. The CDR3 is made up of 13 amino acids.

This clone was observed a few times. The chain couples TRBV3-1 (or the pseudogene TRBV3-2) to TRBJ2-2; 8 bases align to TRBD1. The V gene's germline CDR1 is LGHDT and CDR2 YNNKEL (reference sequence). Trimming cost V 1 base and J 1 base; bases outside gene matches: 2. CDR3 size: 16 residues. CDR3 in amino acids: CASSQGTGRNTGELFF. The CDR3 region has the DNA TGTGCCAGCAGCCAAGGGACAGGGAGGAACACCGGGGAGCTGTTTTTT.

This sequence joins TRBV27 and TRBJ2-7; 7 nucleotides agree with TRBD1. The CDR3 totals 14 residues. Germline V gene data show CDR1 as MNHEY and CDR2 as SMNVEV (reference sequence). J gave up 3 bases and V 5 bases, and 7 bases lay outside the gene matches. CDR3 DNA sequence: TGTGCCAGCAGTGTCCGGGACAGCATCTACGAGCAGTACTTC. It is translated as CASSVRDSIYEQYF.

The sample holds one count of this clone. This CDR3 reads CASSLARDNSGANVLTF. The CDR3 nucleotides are TGCGCCAGCAGCTTGGCCAGGGACAACTCTGGGGCCAACGTCCTGACTTTC. The chain employs TRBV5-1 and TRBJ2-6; tentative D call: TRBD1 (6 bases). The CDR3 is 17 residues long. Trimming removed 0 bases at V and 0 bases at J, with 10 bases between. Germline loops: CDR1 SGHRS, CDR2 YFSETQ. The full variable domain, its missing parts supplied by reference TRBV5-1 and TRBJ2-6, is KAGVTQTPRYLIKTRGQQVTLSCSPISGHRSVSWYQQTPGQGLQFLFEYFSETQRNKGNFPGRFSGRQFSNSRSEMNVSTLELGDSALYLCASSLARDNSGANVLTFGAGSRLTVL.

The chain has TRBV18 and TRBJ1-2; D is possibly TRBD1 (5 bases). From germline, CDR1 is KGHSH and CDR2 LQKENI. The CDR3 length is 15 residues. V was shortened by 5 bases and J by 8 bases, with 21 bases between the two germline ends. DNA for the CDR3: TGTGCCAGCTCATCTCGAACAGGAGAAGCTGGGGGCTACACCTTC. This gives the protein CASSSRTGEAGGYTF.

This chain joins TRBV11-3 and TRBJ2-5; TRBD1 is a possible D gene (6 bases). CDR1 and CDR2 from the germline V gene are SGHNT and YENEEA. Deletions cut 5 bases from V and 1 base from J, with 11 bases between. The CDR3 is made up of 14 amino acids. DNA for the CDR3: TGTGCCAGCAGCATATCAGGGGTCCAAGAGACCCAGTACTTC. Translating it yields CASSISGVQETQYF. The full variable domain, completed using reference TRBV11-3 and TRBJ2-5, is EAGVVQSPRYKIIEKKQPVAFWCNPISGHNTLYWYLQNLGQGPELLIRYENEEAVDDSQLPKDRFSAERLKGVDSTLKIQPAELGDSAVYLCASSISGVQETQYFGPGTRLLVL.

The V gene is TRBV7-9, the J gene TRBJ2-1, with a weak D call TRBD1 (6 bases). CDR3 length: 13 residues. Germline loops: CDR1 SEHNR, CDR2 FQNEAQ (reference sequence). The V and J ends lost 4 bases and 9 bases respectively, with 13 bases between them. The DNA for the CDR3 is TGTGCCAGCAGCTGGACAGAATCAGGTGAGCAGTTCTTC. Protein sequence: CASSWTESGEQFF.

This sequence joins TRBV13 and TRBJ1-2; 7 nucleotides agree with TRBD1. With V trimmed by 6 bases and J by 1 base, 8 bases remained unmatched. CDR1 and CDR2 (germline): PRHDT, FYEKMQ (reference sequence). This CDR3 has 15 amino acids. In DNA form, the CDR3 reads TGTGCCAGCAGTCCAAGGGGGCTCGGTAACTATGGCTACACCTTC. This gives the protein CASSPRGLGNYGYTF.

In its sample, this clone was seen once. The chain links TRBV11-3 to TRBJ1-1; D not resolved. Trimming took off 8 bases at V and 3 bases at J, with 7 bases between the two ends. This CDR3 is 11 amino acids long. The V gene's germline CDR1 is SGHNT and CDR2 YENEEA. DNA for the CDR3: TGTGCCAGCCTCACGGACACTGAAGCTTTCTTT. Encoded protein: CASLTDTEAFF.

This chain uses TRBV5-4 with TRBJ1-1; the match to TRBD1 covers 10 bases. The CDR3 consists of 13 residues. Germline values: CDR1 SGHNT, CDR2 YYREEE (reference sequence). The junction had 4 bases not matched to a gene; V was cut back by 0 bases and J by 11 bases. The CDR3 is CASSLDRTGGAFF. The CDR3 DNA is TGTGCCAGCAGCTTGGATCGGACAGGGGGGGCTTTCTTT.

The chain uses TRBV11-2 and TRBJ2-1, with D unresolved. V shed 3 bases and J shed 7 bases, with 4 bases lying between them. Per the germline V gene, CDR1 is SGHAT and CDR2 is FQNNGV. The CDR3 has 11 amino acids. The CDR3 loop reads CASSFSNEQFF. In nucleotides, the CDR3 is TGTGCCAGCAGCTTCAGTAATGAGCAGTTCTTC.

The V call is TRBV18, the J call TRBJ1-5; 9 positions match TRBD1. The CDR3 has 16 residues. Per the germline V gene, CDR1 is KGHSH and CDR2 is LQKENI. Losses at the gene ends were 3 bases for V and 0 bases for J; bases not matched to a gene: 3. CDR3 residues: CASSPQGQGSNQPQHF. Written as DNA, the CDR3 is TGTGCCAGCTCACCCCAGGGACAGGGTAGCAATCAGCCCCAGCATTTT.

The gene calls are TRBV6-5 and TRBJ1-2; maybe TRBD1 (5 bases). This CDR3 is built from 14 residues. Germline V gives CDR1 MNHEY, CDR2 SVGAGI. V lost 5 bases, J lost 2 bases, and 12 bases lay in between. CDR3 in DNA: TGTGCCAGCAGTACAGGCGGACGGAACTATGGCTACACCTTC. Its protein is CASSTGGRNYGYTF.

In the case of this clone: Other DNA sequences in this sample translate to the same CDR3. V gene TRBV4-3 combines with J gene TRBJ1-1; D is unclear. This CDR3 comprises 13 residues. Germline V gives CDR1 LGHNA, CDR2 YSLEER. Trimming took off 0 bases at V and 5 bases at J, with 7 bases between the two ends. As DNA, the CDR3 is TGCGCCAGCAGCCAAGATGGCGGAACTGAAGCTTTCTTT. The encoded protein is CASSQDGGTEAFF.

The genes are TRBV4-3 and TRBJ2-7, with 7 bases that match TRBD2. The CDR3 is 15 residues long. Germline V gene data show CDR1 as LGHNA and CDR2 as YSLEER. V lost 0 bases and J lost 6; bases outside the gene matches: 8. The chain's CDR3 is CASSQDRGLLVEQYF. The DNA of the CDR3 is TGCGCCAGCAGCCAAGATAGGGGACTACTCGTCGAGCAGTACTTC.